Below are 25 T cell receptor beta chains sequenced from a single sample in a study of Graves' ophthalmopathy and Graves' hyperthyroidism. RNA transcripts yielded amplified TCR beta CDR3 regions. First-round RT-PCR used HTBI primers; second-round multiplex PCR followed. One entry per CDR3 protein results from TCRdb running MiXCR on the multiplex PCR reads. The repertoire holds 1 million to 1.3 million distinct CDR3 sequences, with around a third as singletons. Sequenced material: peripheral blood or thyroid tissue (not recorded which). The receptors stem from an adult man with Graves' hyperthyroidism.

This clonotype was found a few times. The germline gene is not matched at one end of the junction; a read error may be the cause. V and J are TRBV10-3 and TRBJ2-5; 10 nucleotides line up with TRBD2. There are 17 residues in the CDR3. Germline CDR1 ENHRY, CDR2 SYGVKD. CDR3 DNA sequence: TGTGCCAGCAGTACCGGACTAGCGGAGGTAACAAGAGAGACCCAGTACTTC. Translation: CASSTGLAEVTRETQYF.

This clonotype was detected once. The J gene is TRBJ2-2, the V gene TRBV2, with D perhaps TRBD1 or TRBD2 (5 bases each). The CDR3 totals 13 residues. V lost 2 bases and J 7 bases, leaving 8 bases between the germline ends. Germline lookup yields CDR1 SNHLY and CDR2 FYNNEI. CDR3 coding DNA: TGTGCCAGCAGTGAATATGGGGGCGGGGAGCTGTTTTTT. Translated, it gives CASSEYGGGELFF.

V gene TRBV10-3 combines with J gene TRBJ2-7, with 11 nucleotides matching TRBD1. Germline-derived CDR1 and CDR2 are ENHRY and SYGVKD. The CDR3 spans 15 residues. V shed 2 bases and J 3 bases; nucleotides not matched to a gene: 3. CDR3 DNA sequence: TGTGCCATCAGTGAGGGACAGGGGGCCTACTACGAGCAGTACTTC. Protein product: CAISEGQGAYYEQYF.

The chain links TRBV20-1 to TRBJ1-5; D might be TRBD1 (6 bases). This CDR3 is built from 12 residues. Per germline, CDR1 DFQATT and CDR2 SNEGSKA (reference sequence). The V and J ends lost 4 bases and 3 bases respectively, with 7 bases between them. CDR3 sequence: CSATGVNQPQHF. In nucleotides, the CDR3 is TGCAGTGCTACAGGGGTCAATCAGCCCCAGCATTTT.

The sample holds many counts of this clonotype. The V call is TRBV20-1, the J call TRBJ2-5; D gene ambiguous. V dropped 3 bases and J dropped 4 bases, with 6 bases sitting between them. CDR3 length: 11 residues. In germline, CDR1 is DFQATT, CDR2 SNEGSKA (reference sequence). CDR3 DNA: TGCAGTGCTAGGGCTGGAGAGACCCAGTACTTC. Translation gives CSARAGETQYF.

The V gene is TRBV7-3, the J gene TRBJ2-1; D is unresolved. Per the germline V gene, CDR1 is SGHTA and CDR2 is FQGTGA. Trimming took off 6 bases at V and 3 bases at J, with 9 bases between the two ends. The length of the CDR3 is 13 residues. The CDR3 DNA is TGTGCCAGCAGAAGAGCCGACTACAATGAGCAGTTCTTC. It yields the protein CASRRADYNEQFF.

This clonotype appeared a single time. A clone one base away is much larger, so this may be a read error. No conserved phenylalanine or tryptophan is present at the end of the CDR3, so a read error is the likely explanation. The genes are TRBV7-9 and TRBJ1-3; TRBD1 agrees at 7 bases. The CDR3 is 14 amino acids. The V gene's germline CDR1 is SEHNR and CDR2 FQNEAQ (reference sequence). Trimming at V came to 6 bases and at J to 1 base, leaving 3 bases not matched to a gene. The CDR3 sequence: CASRGTVSGNTIYS. The CDR3 bases are TGTGCCAGCAGGGGGACAGTGTCTGGAAACACCATATATTCT.

The sample holds a few counts of this clonotype. V usage is TRBV14 and J usage is TRBJ2-7; weak D call: TRBD2 (5 bases). Germline V lookup: CDR1 SGHDN, CDR2 FVKESK. Trimming took 0 bases from V and 9 from J, leaving 18 bases between them. CDR3 length: 15 residues. CDR3 DNA: TGTGCCAGCAGCCAAGATCTAGGAGCGGCAATGGGGCAGTACTTC. Protein: CASSQDLGAAMGQYF.

As to this clonotype: An end of the junction does not agree with germline; a read error may underlie this. V usage is TRBV5-6 and J usage is TRBJ2-7; TRBD1 matches at 7 bases. The CDR3 covers 13 residues. Germline values: CDR1 SGHDT, CDR2 YYEEEE. The CDR3 nucleotides read TGTGCCAGCAAAACCGGGACAGCATACGGGCAGTGCTTC. The encoded protein is CASKTGTAYGQCF.

The J gene is TRBJ1-1, the V gene TRBV15; 7 bases align to TRBD1. Germline-derived CDR1 and CDR2 are LNHNV and YYDKDF (reference sequence). The CDR3 extends over 14 amino acids. V shed 8 bases, J shed 0 bases, and the junction held 6 bases outside the gene matches. CDR3 DNA sequence: TGTGCCACCGCCGGGACAGTCCTGAACACTGAAGCTTTCTTT. The encoded protein is CATAGTVLNTEAFF.

This clonotype was recorded at least ten times. The gene calls are TRBV5-5 and TRBJ2-7; D is possibly TRBD1 (6 bases). V was clipped by 2 bases and J by 3 bases, with 15 bases between them. The CDR3 spans 15 residues. The V gene's germline CDR1 is SGHKS and CDR2 YYEKEE (reference sequence). The CDR3, as DNA: TGTGCCAGCAGCTTCGACAGGCTTCTGAACTACGAGCAGTACTTC. As protein: CASSFDRLLNYEQYF. The full variable domain, its missing parts supplied by reference TRBV5-5 and TRBJ2-7, is DAGVTQSPTHLIKTRGQQVTLRCSPISGHKSVSWYQQVLGQGPQFIFQYYEKEERGRGNFPDRFSARQFPNYSSELNVNALLLGDSALYLCASSFDRLLNYEQYFGPGTRLTVT.

The CDR3 region has the DNA TGCAGCTTACGGGACACCAGCAATCAGCCCCAGCATTTT. Translating gives CSLRDTSNQPQHF. J is TRBJ1-5 and V is TRBV29-1; tentatively, D is TRBD1 (6 bases). Trimming took 8 bases from V and 1 from J, leaving 12 bases between them. This CDR3 comprises 13 residues. CDR1 is SQVTM, CDR2 ANQGSEA, per germline. The full variable domain, completed using reference TRBV29-1 and TRBJ1-5, is SAVISQKPSRDICQRGTSLTIQCQVDSQVTMMFWYRQQPGQSLTLIATANQGSEATYESGFVIDKFPISRPNLTFSTLTVSNMSPEDSSIYLCSLRDTSNQPQHFGDGTRLSIL.

This clonotype was recorded at least ten times. The V gene is TRBV19, the J gene TRBJ1-1; perhaps TRBD1 as D (6 bases). Trimming pared 5 bases from V and 4 bases from J, leaving 17 bases between. The CDR3 is 15 residues long. Germline loops: CDR1 LNHDA, CDR2 SQIVND (reference sequence). CDR3 residues: CASSAIQGRGTEAFF. In DNA, the CDR3 is TGTGCCAGTAGTGCTATACAGGGTCGGGGCACTGAAGCTTTCTTT.

The chain recombines TRBV7-2 with TRBJ2-5, with a possible D match to TRBD2 (6 bases). There are 16 residues in the CDR3. With 4 bases removed from V and 0 bases from J, the gap between germline ends came to 15 bases. Germline loops: CDR1 SGHTA, CDR2 FQGNSA. In DNA, the CDR3 is TGTGCCAGCAGCTCGCGCGGGCGGAGGGACCAAGAGACCCAGTACTTC. It is translated as CASSSRGRRDQETQYF.

The chain couples TRBV20-1 to TRBJ2-5; 9 nucleotides agree with TRBD2. Germline V CDR1 and CDR2: DFQATT, SNEGSKA (reference sequence). The CDR3 is made up of 19 amino acids. The V gene end was trimmed by 0 bases and the J gene end by 5 bases; junction bases not matched to a gene: 19. CDR3 sequence reads: CSARDGGRGRAYFGETQYF. CDR3 DNA: TGCAGTGCTAGAGATGGGGGGCGCGGGAGGGCCTACTTTGGGGAGACCCAGTACTTC.

Only a few counts were recorded for this clonotype. The chain links TRBV12-3 or TRBV12-4 to TRBJ1-5; D is ambiguous. The CDR3 runs to 16 residues. V lost 3 bases and J lost 2, with 14 bases in between. CDR3 nucleotides: TGTGCCAGCAGTTTGGTCCTGTCCAGCGGCAATCAGCCCCAGCATTTT. It is translated as CASSLVLSSGNQPQHF.

This clonotype was observed at least ten times. The chain uses TRBV29-1 and TRBJ2-5; D is uncertain. The V gene's germline CDR1 is SQVTM and CDR2 ANQGSEA. V gave up 4 bases and J gave up 4 bases, with 13 bases separating them. The length of the CDR3 is 13 residues. In DNA form, the CDR3 reads TGCAGCGTTGGCGTGGGTCAGCGAGAGACCCAGTACTTC. The encoded protein is CSVGVGQRETQYF. The full variable domain, rest sourced from reference TRBV29-1 and TRBJ2-5, is SAVISQKPSRDICQRGTSLTIQCQVDSQVTMMFWYRQQPGQSLTLIATANQGSEATYESGFVIDKFPISRPNLTFSTLTVSNMSPEDSSIYLCSVGVGQRETQYFGPGTRLLVL.

This clonotype came up many times. The chain couples TRBV2 to TRBJ1-6; D might be TRBD1 (5 bases). CDR1 is SNHLY, CDR2 FYNNEI, per germline. This CDR3 is 15 amino acids long. The germline V and J ends were trimmed by 5 bases and 9 bases, with 17 bases remaining between them. For the CDR3, the DNA is TGTGCCAGCAGTAGAAGGGACCTTCGCGGTTCACCCCTCCACTTT. As protein: CASSRRDLRGSPLHF.

This clonotype has a handful of counts. The chain links TRBV7-2 to TRBJ2-7; D remains ambiguous. V lost 1 base and J lost 2, with 15 bases in between. Per the germline V gene, CDR1 is SGHTA and CDR2 is FQGNSA. This CDR3 region has 16 residues. CDR3 amino acids: CASSLVVSLGAYEQYF. DNA for the CDR3: TGTGCCAGCAGCTTAGTGGTCTCTTTGGGCGCCTACGAGCAGTACTTC.

This clonotype came up many times. The CDR3 nucleotides are TGTGCCAGCAGTGTGGAGGGGAGGCAGCCCCAGCATTTT. Translating gives CASSVEGRQPQHF. The rearrangement joins TRBV5-6 to TRBJ1-5; D is possibly TRBD1 (5 bases). This CDR3 region has 13 residues. Trimming cost V 5 bases and J 7 bases, with 13 bases left between them. Germline-derived CDR1 and CDR2 are SGHDT and YYEEEE.

This clonotype was picked up a small number of times. The chain combines TRBV14 with TRBJ2-5, with D uncertain. The CDR3 covers 13 residues. Germline V gene lookup returns CDR1 SGHDN and CDR2 FVKESK. Trimming took 7 bases from V and 2 from J, leaving 11 bases between them. The CDR3 here is CASMTTAQETQYF. The CDR3 DNA reads as TGTGCCAGCATGACAACAGCTCAAGAGACCCAGTACTTC.

This clonotype came up many times. This rearrangement joins TRBV10-3 to TRBJ1-1; the D gene is possibly TRBD1 (6 bases). V was trimmed by 4 bases and J by 10 bases, leaving 16 bases between them. CDR1 and CDR2 (germline): ENHRY, SYGVKD. The CDR3 length is 13 residues. The CDR3 coding sequence is TGTGCCATCAGTGCGGGTATAGCGGGGGCAGCTTTCTTT. Protein sequence: CAISAGIAGAAFF.

This clonotype has more than one count but fewer than ten. The chain links TRBV28 to TRBJ2-7; maybe TRBD2 (6 bases). CDR1 and CDR2 (germline): MDHEN, SYDVKM. The V end was cut by 3 bases, the J end by 5 bases, with 11 bases between. This CDR3 has 13 amino acids. Here the CDR3 reads CASSLEGPDEQYF. The DNA for the CDR3 is TGTGCCAGCAGTTTGGAGGGTCCCGACGAGCAGTACTTC.

This clonotype has more than one count but fewer than ten. CDR3 protein: CASRLFPTSKGTGELFF. The CDR3 DNA reads TGTGCCAGCAGACTATTTCCAACGTCGAAGGGCACCGGGGAGCTGTTTTTT. The V call is TRBV11-2, the J call TRBJ2-2; D remains ambiguous. The germline V gene has CDR1 SGHAT and CDR2 FQNNGV. V shed 6 bases and J shed 4 bases, with 21 bases lying between them. The CDR3 runs 17 residues.

The chain links TRBV7-2 to TRBJ2-7, with D perhaps matching TRBD2 (6 bases). The germline CDR1 and CDR2 sequences are SGHTA and FQGNSA. CDR3 size: 15 residues. Trimming took off 5 bases at V and 2 bases at J, with 16 bases between the two ends. The CDR3 sequence is CASSLLGTPTYEQYF. As DNA, the CDR3 is TGTGCCAGCAGCCTTCTAGGGACTCCAACCTACGAGCAGTACTTC. Together with reference TRBV7-2 and TRBJ2-7, the CDR3 gives the full variable domain: GAGVSQSPSNKVTEKGKDVELRCDPISGHTALYWYRQSLGQGLEFLIYFQGNSAPDKSGLPSDRFSAERTGGSVSTLTIQRTQQEDSAVYLCASSLLGTPTYEQYFGPGTRLTVT.